This T cell receptor beta chain emerged from a study of cytomegalovirus exposure and HLA in healthy donors. Amplification used 60 Vbeta primers and 13 Jbeta primers. The table came from immunoSEQ multiplex PCR; TCRdb's copy has only in-frame clones and leaves some out. In the table there are over 200,000 clones, roughly 82% of which are singletons. Unmatched junction bases numbered 14, after V lost 5 bases and J lost 5 bases. The CDR3 contains 16 residues. Germline values: CDR1 PRHDT, CDR2 FYEKMQ (reference sequence). Sequencing was carried out using PBMCs. The sequence derives from a man aged 35 to 55 in good health and CMV-seropositive. The genes are TRBV13 and TRBJ2-7, with 8 bases lining up with TRBD1. The CDR3 here is CASSVTGDYQTNEQYF. In DNA form, the CDR3 reads TGTGCCAGCAGCGTGACAGGGGATTACCAAACCAACGAGCAGTACTTC.